This TCR beta chain was recovered during a study of shared clonotypes between healthy human individuals. Trimming took off 6 bases at V and 4 bases at J, with 18 bases between the two ends. Germline CDR1 SNHLY, CDR2 FYNNEI. The CDR3 spans 15 residues. As defined, naive CD8 cells were CD45RO-negative and positively selected for CCR7, with terminally differentiated effector memory CD45RA+ cells excluded. Some clones are missing from TCRdb's copy, which holds only in-frame ones; the method was immunoSEQ multiplex PCR. The table records about 2,100,000 clones, roughly 91% of them present only once. This receptor was taken from a man younger than 30 in good health. Some clones in this sample may be carry-over from other donors' samples. Sequencing used naive CD8+ T cells from PBMCs. The gene calls are TRBV2 and TRBJ1-1, with D hard to call. The CDR3 spells CASRQQSVVGTEAFF. CDR3 sequence (DNA): TGTGCCAGCAGACAACAATCCGTGGTGGGCACTGAAGCTTTCTTT.